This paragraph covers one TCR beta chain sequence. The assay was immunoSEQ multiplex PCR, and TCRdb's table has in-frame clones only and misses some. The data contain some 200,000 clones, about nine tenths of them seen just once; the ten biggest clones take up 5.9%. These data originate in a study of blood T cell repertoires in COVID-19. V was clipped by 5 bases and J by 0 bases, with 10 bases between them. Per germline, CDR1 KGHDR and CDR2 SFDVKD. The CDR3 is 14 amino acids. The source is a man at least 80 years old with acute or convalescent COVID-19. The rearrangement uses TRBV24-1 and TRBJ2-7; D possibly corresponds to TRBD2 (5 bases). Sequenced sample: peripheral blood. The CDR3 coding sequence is TGTGCCACCAGTGGTTCAGGAGGCTCCTACGAGCAGTACTTC. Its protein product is CATSGSGGSYEQYF.